This T cell receptor beta chain came from a study of T cell responses to AZD1222 COVID-19 vaccine. The overall study: Combined were second doses at about 4 or about 12 weeks. General study results and limits: Unmutated variant regions reportedly attract nearly half of all spike-specific TCRs. It should be noted that donors were predominantly white British and more often female, and clonal diversity was possibly underestimated.

Produced via immunoSEQ multiplex PCR; TCRdb's table is partial and in-frame only. The table lists 150,000 to 200,000 clones, 85% to 95% of them singletons. The CDR3 runs 14 residues. V was clipped by 3 bases and J by 8 bases, with 13 bases between them. CDR1 is MGHRA and CDR2 is YSYEKL in the germline V gene. Of note for this clone: Its specificity is not known.

The chain is built from TRBV4-1 and TRBJ1-4, with D maybe TRBD1 (5 bases). The material sequenced was peripheral blood, taken on day 0 of AZD1222 vaccination. The sequence derives from an adult in good health. As DNA, the CDR3 is TGCGCCAGCAGCCACGGCGGGGGAAAGGAAAAACTGTTTTTT. It codes for CASSHGGGKEKLFF.